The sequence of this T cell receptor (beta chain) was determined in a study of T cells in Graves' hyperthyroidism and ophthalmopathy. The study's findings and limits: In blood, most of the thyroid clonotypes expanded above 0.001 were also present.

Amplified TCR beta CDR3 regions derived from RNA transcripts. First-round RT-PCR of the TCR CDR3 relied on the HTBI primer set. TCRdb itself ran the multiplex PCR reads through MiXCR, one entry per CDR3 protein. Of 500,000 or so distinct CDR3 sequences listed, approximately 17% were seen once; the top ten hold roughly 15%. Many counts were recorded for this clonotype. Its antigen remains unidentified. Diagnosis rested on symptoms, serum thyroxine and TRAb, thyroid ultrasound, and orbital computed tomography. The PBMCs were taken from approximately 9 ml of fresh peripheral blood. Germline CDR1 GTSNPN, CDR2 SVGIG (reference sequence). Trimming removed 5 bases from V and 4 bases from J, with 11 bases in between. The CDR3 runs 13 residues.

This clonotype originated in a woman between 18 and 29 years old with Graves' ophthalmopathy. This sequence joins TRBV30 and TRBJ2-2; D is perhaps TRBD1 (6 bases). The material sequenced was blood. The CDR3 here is CAWGGQFTGELFF. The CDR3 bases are TGTGCCTGGGGCGGACAGTTCACCGGGGAGCTGTTTTTT.